The TCR beta chain under discussion was sequenced for a study of blood T cell repertoires in COVID-19. The CDR3 totals 14 residues. Germline V gives CDR1 LGHNA, CDR2 YNFKEQ. The ends were cut back, 3 bases at V and 5 bases at J, with 13 bases in the middle. Method: immunoSEQ multiplex PCR; TCRdb's copy keeps in-frame clones and lacks some. The table has about 480,000 clones, approximately 90% seen once. What was sequenced was peripheral blood. The V gene is TRBV4-2, the J gene TRBJ1-1; D unclear. The receptor was isolated from a woman under 40 with acute or convalescent COVID-19. This CDR3 is CASSHSRGGTEAFF. The CDR3 bases are TGTGCCAGCAGCCATTCCCGGGGTGGTACTGAAGCTTTCTTT.